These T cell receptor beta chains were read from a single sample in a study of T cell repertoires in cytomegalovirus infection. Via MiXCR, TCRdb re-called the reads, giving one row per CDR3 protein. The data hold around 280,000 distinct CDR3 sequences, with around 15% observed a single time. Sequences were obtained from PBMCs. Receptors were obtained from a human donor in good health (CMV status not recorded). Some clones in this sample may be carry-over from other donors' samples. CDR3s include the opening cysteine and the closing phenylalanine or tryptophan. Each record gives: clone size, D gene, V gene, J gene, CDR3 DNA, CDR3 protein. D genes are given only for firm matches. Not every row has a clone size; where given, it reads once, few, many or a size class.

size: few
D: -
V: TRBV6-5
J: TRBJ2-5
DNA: TGTGCCAGCAGTACGGGACCGATGCTCCATTCCGCGGAGACCCAGTACTTC
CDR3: CASSTGPMLHSAETQYF

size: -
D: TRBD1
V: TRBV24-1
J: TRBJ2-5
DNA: TGTGCCACCAGTGAACAAACAGGGGTCCGGGAGACCCAGTACTTC
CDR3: CATSEQTGVRETQYF

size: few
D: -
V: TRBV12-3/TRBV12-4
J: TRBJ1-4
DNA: TGTGCCAGCAGTCCCAGGGTGGGGAATGAAAAACTGTTTTTT
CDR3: CASSPRVGNEKLFF

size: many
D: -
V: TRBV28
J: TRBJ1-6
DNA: TGTGCCAGCAGTTTATTCCGGAAGGAGAATTCACCCCTCCACTTT
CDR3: CASSLFRKENSPLHF

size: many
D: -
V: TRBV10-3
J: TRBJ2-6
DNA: TGTGCCATCAGTGAGTCCACCGGACGGACCAACGTCCTGACTTTC
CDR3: CAISESTGRTNVLTF

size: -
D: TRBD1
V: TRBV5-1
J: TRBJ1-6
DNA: TGCGCCAGCGGACTCCACGGGACAGATAATTCACCCCTCCACTTT
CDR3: CASGLHGTDNSPLHF

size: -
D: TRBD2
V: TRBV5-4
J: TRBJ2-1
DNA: TGTGCCAGCAGTCTTGGCGAGCGGGGGGGGAATGAGCAGTTCTTC
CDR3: CASSLGERGGNEQFF

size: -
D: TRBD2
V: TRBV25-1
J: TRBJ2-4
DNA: TGTGCCAGCAGTGAATACTCGGCGGGGGGCAAAAACATTCAGTACTTC
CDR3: CASSEYSAGGKNIQYF

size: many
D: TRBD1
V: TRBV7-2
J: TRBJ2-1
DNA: TGTGCCAGCAGCTTCTACCGACAGGGTTTTACTGAGCAGTTCTTC
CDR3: CASSFYRQGFTEQFF

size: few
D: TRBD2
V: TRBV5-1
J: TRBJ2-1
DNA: TGCGCCAGCAGCTTGGAGGGGACTAGCGTGAATGAGCAGTTCTTC
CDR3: CASSLEGTSVNEQFF

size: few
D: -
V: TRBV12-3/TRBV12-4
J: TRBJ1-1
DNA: TGTGCCAGCAGTTTAATGGTGAACACTGAAGCTTTCTTT
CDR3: CASSLMVNTEAFF

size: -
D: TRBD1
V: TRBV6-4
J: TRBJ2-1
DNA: TGTGCCAGCAGTGCTTTGACGGGACAGGGGACAGGTGAGCAGTTCTTC
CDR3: CASSALTGQGTGEQFF

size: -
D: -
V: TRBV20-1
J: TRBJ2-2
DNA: TGCAGTGCTCGAGGGGCCGGCGGGGAGCTGTTTTTT
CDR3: CSARGAGGELFF

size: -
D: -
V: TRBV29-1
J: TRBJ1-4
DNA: TGCAGCGTTAGTAGGAACAGGGAAAGTGAAAAACTGTTTTTT
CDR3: CSVSRNRESEKLFF

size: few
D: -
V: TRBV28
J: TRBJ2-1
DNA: TGTGCCAGCAGTTTAGTTGTAGAACTCTACAATGAGCAGTTCTTC
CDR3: CASSLVVELYNEQFF

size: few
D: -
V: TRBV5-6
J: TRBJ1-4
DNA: TGTGCCAGCAGCCGGGGACGGCCTAAGGAAAAACTGTTTTTT
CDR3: CASSRGRPKEKLFF

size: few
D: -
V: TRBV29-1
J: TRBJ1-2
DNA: TGCAGCGTTGATCAGGGTTTGGGCTACACCTTC
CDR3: CSVDQGLGYTF

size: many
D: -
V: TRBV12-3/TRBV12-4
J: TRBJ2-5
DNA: TGTGCCAGCAGTTTTGATAGCGGAGGGGAGACCCAGTACTTC
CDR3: CASSFDSGGETQYF

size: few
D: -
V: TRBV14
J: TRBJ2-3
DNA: TGTGCCAGCAGCCAACAGCAGCAGAAGCAGTATTTT
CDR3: CASSQQQQKQYF

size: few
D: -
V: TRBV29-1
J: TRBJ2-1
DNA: TGCAGCGTTTCTCCCGGCTATGAGCAGTTCTTC
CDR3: CSVSPGYEQFF

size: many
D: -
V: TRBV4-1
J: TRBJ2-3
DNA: TGCGCCAGCAGCCAAACGGACCTTGAGGGGGATACGCAGTATTTT
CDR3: CASSQTDLEGDTQYF

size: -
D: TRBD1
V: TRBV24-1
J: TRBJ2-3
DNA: TGTGCCACCAGTGATTGGGACAGGGGGACGCAGTATTTT
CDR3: CATSDWDRGTQYF

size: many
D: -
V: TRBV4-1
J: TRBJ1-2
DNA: TGCGCCAGCAGCCAAGACCGGCAGGTCTATGGCTACACCTTC
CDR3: CASSQDRQVYGYTF

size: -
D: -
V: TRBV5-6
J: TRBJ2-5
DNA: TGTGCCAGCAGGGGTCGGGGGCCAGAGACCCAGTACTTC
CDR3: CASRGRGPETQYF

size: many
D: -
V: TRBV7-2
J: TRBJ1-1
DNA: TGTGCCAGCAGCTCGAGTAGGGTGAACACTGAAGCTTTCTTT
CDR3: CASSSSRVNTEAFF

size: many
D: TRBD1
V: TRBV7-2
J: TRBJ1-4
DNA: TGTGCCAGCAGCTTAGCGAAGGGACAGGGCCAGGAAAAACTGTTTTTT
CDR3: CASSLAKGQGQEKLFF

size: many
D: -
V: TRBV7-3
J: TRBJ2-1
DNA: TGTGCCAGCAGTCAAACGGGCAATGAGCAGTTCTTC
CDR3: CASSQTGNEQFF

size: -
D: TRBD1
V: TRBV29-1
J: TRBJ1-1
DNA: TGCAGCGTACCGACAGGGATAGGAACTGAAGCTTTCTTT
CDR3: CSVPTGIGTEAFF

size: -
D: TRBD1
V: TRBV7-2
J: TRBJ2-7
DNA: TGTGCCAGCAGCGGATCGACAGGGTCCCACGAGCAGTACTTC
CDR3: CASSGSTGSHEQYF

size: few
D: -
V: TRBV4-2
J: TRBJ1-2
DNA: TGTGCCAGCAGCCAAGATCTGGGGGGACCAAACTATGGCTACACCTTC
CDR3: CASSQDLGGPNYGYTF

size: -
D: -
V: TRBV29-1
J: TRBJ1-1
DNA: TGCAGCGTCCGTACTTCAGGGAACACTGAAGCTTTCTTT
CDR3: CSVRTSGNTEAFF

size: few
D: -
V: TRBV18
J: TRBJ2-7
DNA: TGTGCCAGCTCACCAGCCGGGATCACCTACGAGCAGTACTTC
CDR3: CASSPAGITYEQYF

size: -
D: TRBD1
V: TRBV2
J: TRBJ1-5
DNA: TGTGCCAGCAACGGACAGGCCTTGAATCAGCCCCAGCATTTT
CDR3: CASNGQALNQPQHF

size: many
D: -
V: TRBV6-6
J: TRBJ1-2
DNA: TGTGCCAGCAGGGCCGGTGGGGTGAACTATGGCTACACCTTC
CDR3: CASRAGGVNYGYTF

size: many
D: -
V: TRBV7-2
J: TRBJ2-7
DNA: TGTGCCAGCAGCCTAGAGCGGCGGCGCGAGCAGTACTTC
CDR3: CASSLERRREQYF

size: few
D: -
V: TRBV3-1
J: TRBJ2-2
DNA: TGTGCCAGCAGCCTCGCACTGCGGGGGAACACCGGGGAGCTGTTTTTT
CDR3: CASSLALRGNTGELFF

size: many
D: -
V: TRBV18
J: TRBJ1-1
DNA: TGTGCCAGCTCACGGGCGAACACTGAAGCTTTCTTT
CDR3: CASSRANTEAFF

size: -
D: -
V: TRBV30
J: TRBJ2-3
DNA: TGTGCCTGCCCCCGGGGCGGACACACAGATACGCAGTATTTT
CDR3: CACPRGGHTDTQYF

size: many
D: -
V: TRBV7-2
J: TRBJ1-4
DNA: TGTGCCAGCAGCTGGACCGCTGCAACTAATGAAAAACTGTTTTTT
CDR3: CASSWTAATNEKLFF

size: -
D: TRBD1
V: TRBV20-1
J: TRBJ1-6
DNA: TGCAGTGCTATCACCACCGGGACAGGCCATAATTCACCCCTCCACTTT
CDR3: CSAITTGTGHNSPLHF